This T cell receptor beta chain was documented in a study of blood T cell repertoires in COVID-19. The overall study: Some COVID-19 samples were acute and others convalescent; all came from the United States, Italy and Spain. The analysed material was cDNA or gDNA that came from T cells, B-cell-depleted T cells, or PBMCs.

This CDR3 comprises 12 residues. Trimming cost V 1 base and J 4 bases, with 6 bases left between them. Germline V gives CDR1 SGHKS, CDR2 YYEKEE (reference sequence). Seattle patients were enrolled during active infection and followed longitudinally. How the authors handled the data: Quantification of nucleated cells was approximated via reference gene primer amplification. TCRdb's copy holds only in-frame clones and misses some; the assay was immunoSEQ multiplex PCR. That table gives V, J and clone size, and the DNA gave D and trimming. The table lists 250,000 to 350,000 clones, about 88% of them singletons.

This receptor was identified in a woman in her 30s with COVID-19, enrolled during active disease. The sequencing sample was made of peripheral blood. The V call is TRBV5-5, the J call TRBJ2-7; D remains unclear. The CDR3 loop reads CASSLRDYEQYF. CDR3 coding DNA: TGTGCCAGCAGCTTGCGAGATTACGAGCAGTACTTC.